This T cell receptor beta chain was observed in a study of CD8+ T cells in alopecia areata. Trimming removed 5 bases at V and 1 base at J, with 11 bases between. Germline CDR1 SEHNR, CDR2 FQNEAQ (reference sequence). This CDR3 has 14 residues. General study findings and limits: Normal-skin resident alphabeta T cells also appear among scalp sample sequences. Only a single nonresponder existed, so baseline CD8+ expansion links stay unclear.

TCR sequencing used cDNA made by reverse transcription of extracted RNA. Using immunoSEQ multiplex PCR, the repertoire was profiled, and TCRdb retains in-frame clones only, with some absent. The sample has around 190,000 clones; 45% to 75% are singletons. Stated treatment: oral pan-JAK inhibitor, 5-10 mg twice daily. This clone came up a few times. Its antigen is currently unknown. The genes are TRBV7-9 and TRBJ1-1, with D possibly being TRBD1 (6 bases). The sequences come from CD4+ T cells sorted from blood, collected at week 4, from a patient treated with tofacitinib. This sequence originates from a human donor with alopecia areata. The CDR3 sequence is CASSPGQTNTEAFF. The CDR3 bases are TGTGCCAGCAGCCCCGGACAGACGAACACTGAAGCTTTCTTT.